This TCR beta chain was sequenced in a study of early T cells in non-severe SARS-CoV-2 infection. About the research overall: Sequencing of bulk RNA from unsorted whole blood was done, without chain pairing.

Study observations and caveats: Anti-spike CD8 responses were favored in VDJdb matching, and private and CD4 specificities were missed.

Unique molecular identifiers were attached to individual cDNA molecules. MiXCR was run by TCRdb on the 5' RACE reads, yielding one entry per CDR3 protein. The data hold tens of thousands of distinct CDR3 sequences, with more than 10% observed a single time. This CDR3 is 13 amino acids long. This clonotype was observed many times. The antigen remains unidentified. At one of its ends the junction is not consistent with the germline gene, which may arise from a read error. The chain links TRBV12-3 or TRBV12-4 to TRBJ1-2; D is unclear. The source is an adult who was a healthcare worker with PCR-confirmed SARS-CoV-2 infection or an uninfected control (not recorded which). Sequencing was done on a sample of whole blood. The CDR3 coding sequence is TGTGCCAGCAGCCCCACCCCTAACCATGGCTACACCTTC. It specifies CASSPTPNHGYTF.